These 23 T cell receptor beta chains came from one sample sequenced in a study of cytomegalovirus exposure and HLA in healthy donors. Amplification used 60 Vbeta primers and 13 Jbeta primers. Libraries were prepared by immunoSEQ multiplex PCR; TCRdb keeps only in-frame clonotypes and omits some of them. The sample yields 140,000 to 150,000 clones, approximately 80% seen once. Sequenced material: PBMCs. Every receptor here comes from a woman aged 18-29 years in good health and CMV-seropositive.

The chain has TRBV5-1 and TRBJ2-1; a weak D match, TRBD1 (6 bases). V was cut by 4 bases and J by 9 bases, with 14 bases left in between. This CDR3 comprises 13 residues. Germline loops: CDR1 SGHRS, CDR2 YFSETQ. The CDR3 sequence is CASSALQGGEQFF. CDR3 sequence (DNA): TGCGCCAGCAGCGCCTTACAGGGCGGTGAGCAGTTCTTC.

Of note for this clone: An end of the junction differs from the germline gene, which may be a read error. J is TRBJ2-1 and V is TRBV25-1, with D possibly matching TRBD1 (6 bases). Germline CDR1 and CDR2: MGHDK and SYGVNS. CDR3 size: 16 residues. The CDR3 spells CASSHQGKGSYNEQLF. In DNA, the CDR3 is TGTGCCAGCAGCCATCAGGGGAAGGGCTCCTACAATGAGCAGCTCTTC.

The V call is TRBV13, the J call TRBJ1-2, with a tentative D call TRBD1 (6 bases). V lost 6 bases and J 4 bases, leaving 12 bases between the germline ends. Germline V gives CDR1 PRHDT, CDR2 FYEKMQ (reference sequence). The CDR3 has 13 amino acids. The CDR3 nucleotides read TGTGCCAGCAGTCTAACAGGGTTCTATGGCTACACCTTC. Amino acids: CASSLTGFYGYTF.

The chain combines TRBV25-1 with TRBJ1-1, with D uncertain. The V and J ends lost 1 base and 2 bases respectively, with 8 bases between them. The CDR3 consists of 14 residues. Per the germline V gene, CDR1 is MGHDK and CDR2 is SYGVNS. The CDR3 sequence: CASSESKYNTEAFF. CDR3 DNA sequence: TGTGCCAGCAGTGAATCTAAATATAACACTGAAGCTTTCTTT. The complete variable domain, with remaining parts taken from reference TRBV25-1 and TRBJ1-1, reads EADIYQTPRYLVIGTGKKITLECSQTMGHDKMYWYQQDPGMELHLIHYSYGVNSTEKGDLSSESTVSRIRTEHFPLTLESARPSHTSQYLCASSESKYNTEAFFGQGTRLTVV.

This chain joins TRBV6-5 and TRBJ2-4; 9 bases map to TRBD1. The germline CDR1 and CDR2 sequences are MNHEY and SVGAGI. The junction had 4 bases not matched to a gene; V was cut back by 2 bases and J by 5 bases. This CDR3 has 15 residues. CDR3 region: CASSYGTGPQNIQYF. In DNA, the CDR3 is TGTGCCAGCAGTTACGGGACAGGGCCTCAAAACATTCAGTACTTC.

CDR3 sequence: CASSGTGGLDTQYF. The CDR3 DNA sequence: TGTGCCAGCAGCGGGACAGGGGGCTTAGATACGCAGTATTTT. V usage is TRBV6-5 and J usage is TRBJ2-3, with 12 positions matching TRBD1. The CDR3 length is 14 residues. Germline lookup yields CDR1 MNHEY and CDR2 SVGAGI. The J segment lost 5 bases and the V segment lost 6 bases, leaving 3 bases of the junction unmatched.

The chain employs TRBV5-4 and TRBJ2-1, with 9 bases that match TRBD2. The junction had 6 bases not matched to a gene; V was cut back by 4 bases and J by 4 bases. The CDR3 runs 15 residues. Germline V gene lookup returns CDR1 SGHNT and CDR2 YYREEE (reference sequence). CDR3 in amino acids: CASSPGGRGYNEQFF. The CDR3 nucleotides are TGTGCCAGCAGCCCCGGCGGGAGGGGATACAATGAGCAGTTCTTC.

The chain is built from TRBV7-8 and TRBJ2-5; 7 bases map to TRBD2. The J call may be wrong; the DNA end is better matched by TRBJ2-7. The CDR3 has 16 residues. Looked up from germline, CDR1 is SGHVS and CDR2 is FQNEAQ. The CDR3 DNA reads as TGTGCCAGCAGCTTAGTTAGCGGGTCTAGCTCCTACGAGCAGTACTTC. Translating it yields CASSLVSGSSSYEQYF.

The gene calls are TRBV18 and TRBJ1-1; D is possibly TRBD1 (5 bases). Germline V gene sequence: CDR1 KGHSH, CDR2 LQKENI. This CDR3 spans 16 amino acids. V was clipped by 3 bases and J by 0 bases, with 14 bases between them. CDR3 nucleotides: TGTGCCAGCTCACCCTCCCGACAGACCTTGAACACTGAAGCTTTCTTT. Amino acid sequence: CASSPSRQTLNTEAFF.

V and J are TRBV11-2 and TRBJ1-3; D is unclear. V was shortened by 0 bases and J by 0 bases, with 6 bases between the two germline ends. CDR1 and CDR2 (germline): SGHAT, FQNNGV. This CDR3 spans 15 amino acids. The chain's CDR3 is CASSLDSVSGNTIYF. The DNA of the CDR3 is TGTGCCAGCAGCTTAGACAGCGTCTCTGGAAACACCATATATTTT.

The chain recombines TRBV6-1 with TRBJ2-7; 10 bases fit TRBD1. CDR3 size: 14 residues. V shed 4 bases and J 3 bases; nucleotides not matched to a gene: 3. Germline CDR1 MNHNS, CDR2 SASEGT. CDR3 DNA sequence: TGTGCCAGCAGTGTGGGACAGGGGCACTACGAGCAGTACTTC. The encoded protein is CASSVGQGHYEQYF.

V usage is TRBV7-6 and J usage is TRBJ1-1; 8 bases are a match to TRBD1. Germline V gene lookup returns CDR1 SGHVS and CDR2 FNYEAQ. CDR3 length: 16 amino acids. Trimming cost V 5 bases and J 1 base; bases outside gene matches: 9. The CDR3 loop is CASSPGGQGTNTEAFF. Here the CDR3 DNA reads TGTGCCAGCAGCCCAGGAGGACAGGGAACGAACACTGAAGCTTTCTTT.

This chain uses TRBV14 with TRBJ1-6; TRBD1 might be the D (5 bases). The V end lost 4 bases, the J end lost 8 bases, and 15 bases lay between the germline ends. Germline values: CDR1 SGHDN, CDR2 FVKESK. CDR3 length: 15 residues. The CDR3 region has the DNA TGTGCCAGCAGCCCCGCCGGGGGGTGGTATTCACCCCTCCACTTT. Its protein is CASSPAGGWYSPLHF.

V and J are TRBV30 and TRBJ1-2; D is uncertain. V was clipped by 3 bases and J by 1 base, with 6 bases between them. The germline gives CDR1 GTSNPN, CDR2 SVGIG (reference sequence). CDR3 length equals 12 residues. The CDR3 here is CAWSRVNYGYTF. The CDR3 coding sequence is TGTGCCTGGAGCCGGGTTAACTATGGCTACACCTTC.

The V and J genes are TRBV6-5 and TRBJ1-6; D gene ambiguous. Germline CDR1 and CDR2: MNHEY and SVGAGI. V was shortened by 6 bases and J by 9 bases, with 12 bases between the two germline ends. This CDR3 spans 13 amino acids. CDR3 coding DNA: TGTGCCAGCAGAATCGGGGTCGGTTCACCCCTCCACTTT. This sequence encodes CASRIGVGSPLHF.

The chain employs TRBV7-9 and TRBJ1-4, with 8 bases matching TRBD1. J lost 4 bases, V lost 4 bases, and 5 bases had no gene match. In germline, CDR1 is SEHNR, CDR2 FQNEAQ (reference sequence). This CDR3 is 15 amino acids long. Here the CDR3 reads CASSSGTGINEKLFF. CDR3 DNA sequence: TGTGCCAGCAGCTCTGGGACAGGTATTAATGAAAAACTGTTTTTT.

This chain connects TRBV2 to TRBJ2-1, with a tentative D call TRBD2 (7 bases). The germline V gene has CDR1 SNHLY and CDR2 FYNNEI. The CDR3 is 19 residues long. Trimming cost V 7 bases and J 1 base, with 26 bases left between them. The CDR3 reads CASILKREEGGRSYNEQFF. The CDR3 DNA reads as TGTGCCAGCATTTTAAAAAGGGAGGAGGGGGGGCGGTCCTACAATGAGCAGTTCTTC.

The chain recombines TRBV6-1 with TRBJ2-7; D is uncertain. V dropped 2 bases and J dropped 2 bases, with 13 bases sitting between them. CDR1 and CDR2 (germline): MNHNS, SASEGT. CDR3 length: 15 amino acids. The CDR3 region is CASSERPGSAYEQYF. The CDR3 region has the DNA TGTGCCAGCAGTGAAAGGCCAGGATCCGCCTACGAGCAGTACTTC.

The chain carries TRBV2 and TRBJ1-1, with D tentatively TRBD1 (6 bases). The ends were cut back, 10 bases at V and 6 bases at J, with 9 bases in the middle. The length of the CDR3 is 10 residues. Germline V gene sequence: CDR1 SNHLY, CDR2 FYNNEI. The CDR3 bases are TGTGCCACCGGGGGGCCTGAAGCTTTCTTT. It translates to CATGGPEAFF.

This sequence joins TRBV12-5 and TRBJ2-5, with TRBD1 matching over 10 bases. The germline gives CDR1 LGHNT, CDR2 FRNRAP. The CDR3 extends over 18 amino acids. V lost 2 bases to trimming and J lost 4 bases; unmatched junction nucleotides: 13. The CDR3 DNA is TGTGCTAGTGGTTTGAACGGGAAGACAGGGGGCGAGGGAGAGACCCAGTACTTC. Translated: CASGLNGKTGGEGETQYF.

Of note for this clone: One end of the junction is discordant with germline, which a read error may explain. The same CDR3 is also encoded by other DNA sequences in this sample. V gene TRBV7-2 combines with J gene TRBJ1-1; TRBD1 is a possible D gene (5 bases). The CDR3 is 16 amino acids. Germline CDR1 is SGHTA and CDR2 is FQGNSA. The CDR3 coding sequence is TGTGCCAGCAGCCCTTCTCCCGGGACTTTGAACACTGAAGCTTTCTTC. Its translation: CASSPSPGTLNTEAFF.

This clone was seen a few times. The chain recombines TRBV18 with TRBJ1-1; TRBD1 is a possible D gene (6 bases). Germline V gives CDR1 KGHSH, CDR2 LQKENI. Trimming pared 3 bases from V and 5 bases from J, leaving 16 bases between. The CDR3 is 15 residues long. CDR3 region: CASSPAGGRMTEAFF. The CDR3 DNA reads TGTGCCAGCTCACCTGCGGGGGGCAGGATGACTGAAGCTTTCTTT.

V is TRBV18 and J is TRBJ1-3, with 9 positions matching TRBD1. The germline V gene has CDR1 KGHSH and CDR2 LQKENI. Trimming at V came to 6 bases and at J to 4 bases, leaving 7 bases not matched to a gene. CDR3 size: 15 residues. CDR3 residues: CASSWGQGAGNTIYF. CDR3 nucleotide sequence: TGTGCCAGCTCCTGGGGACAGGGTGCAGGAAACACCATATATTTT.